The entry that follows covers one TCR beta chain sequence. Its target is not known. The data are from a study of blood T cells in healthy people across ages. The germline CDR1 and CDR2 sequences are GTSNPN and SVGIG (reference sequence). V was shortened by 5 bases and J by 0 bases, with 10 bases between the two germline ends. The CDR3 runs 13 residues. The authors ran a second PCR of about 6 to 11 cycles using a sample-barcoded 5' primer and a J-beta primer mix. A minimum of 3 million CDR3-containing paired-end reads was obtained for each sample. TCRdb passed the 5' RACE reads through MiXCR, listing each CDR3 protein once. The sample lists about 1.4 million distinct CDR3 sequences, approximately 60% occurring once. Study results and caveats: CMV status of donors was not determined, possibly confounding expanded clonotype changes. Significant beta diversity loss was already apparent by age around 36, declining roughly linearly.

Sample donors were healthy Caucasian individuals that came from Russia, aged roughly 6 to 100. This receptor was identified in a man between 18 and 29 years old in good health. The gene calls are TRBV30 and TRBJ1-1; tentatively, D is TRBD1 (6 bases). Sequencing input: blood. The CDR3 nucleotides read TGTGCCTGGCAAGGACAGTTGAACACTGAAGCTTTCTTT. The encoded protein is CAWQGQLNTEAFF.